The 21 T cell receptor beta chains reported below all come from one sample, sequenced in a study of Graves' ophthalmopathy and Graves' hyperthyroidism. Researchers took RNA transcripts and amplified TCR beta CDR3 regions from them. RT-PCR was first run with HTBI primers, then multiplex PCR in a second round. TCRdb reprocessed the multiplex PCR reads with MiXCR, giving one entry per CDR3 protein. Here the sample spans 200,000 to 300,000 distinct CDR3 sequences, around 45% being singletons. Sequencing was carried out using peripheral blood. These receptors all stem from an adult man with Graves' ophthalmopathy.

This clonotype has at least ten counts. The chain joins TRBV7-2 to TRBJ2-7; D gene uncertain. The CDR3 is 12 residues long. V was pared by 3 bases and J by 6 bases, with 9 bases between. Germline CDR1 and CDR2: SGHTA and FQGNSA. The CDR3 bases are TGTGCCAGCAGCTTGGGCAGATTCGAGCAGTACTTC. Its protein is CASSLGRFEQYF.

The V and J genes are TRBV2 and TRBJ2-5; TRBD1 or TRBD2 may be the D gene (6 bases each). The CDR3 covers 15 residues. V was pared by 5 bases and J by 2 bases, with 15 bases between. CDR1 is SNHLY, CDR2 FYNNEI, per germline. The chain's CDR3 is CASSYVGGDQETQYF. CDR3 nucleotide sequence: TGTGCCAGCAGTTACGTGGGGGGCGATCAAGAGACCCAGTACTTC.

The chain has TRBV12-3 or TRBV12-4 and TRBJ2-7, with 12 positions matching TRBD2. V trimming: 5 bases; J trimming: 11 bases; junction bases outside the gene matches: 13. The CDR3 spans 15 residues. The CDR3 DNA reads as TGTGCCAGCAGTCAGTCGACTAGCGGGAGTTGGTGGGAGTACTTC. This sequence encodes CASSQSTSGSWWEYF.

This rearrangement joins TRBV10-3 to TRBJ1-2; possibly TRBD1 for D (5 bases). CDR1 is ENHRY and CDR2 is SYGVKD in the germline V gene. The CDR3 is 13 amino acids. The germline V and J ends were trimmed by 10 bases and 7 bases, with 19 bases remaining between them. CDR3 DNA sequence: TGTGCCAGCCGTTCGAACCGGGGGATTGGCTACACCTTC. Translating gives CASRSNRGIGYTF.

This chain uses TRBV12-3 or TRBV12-4 with TRBJ1-2; D is ambiguous. Trimming cost V 4 bases and J 0 bases, with 6 bases left between them. This CDR3 has 13 residues. The CDR3 bases are TGTGCCAGCAGTTGGCGATCTAACTATGGCTACACCTTC. It codes for CASSWRSNYGYTF.

A word on this clonotype: The CDR3 ends on some other residue instead of the conserved phenylalanine or tryptophan, so this is likely a read error. V gene TRBV20-1 combines with J gene TRBJ2-5; D is undetermined. The germline V gene has CDR1 DFQATT and CDR2 SNEGSKA (reference sequence). Trimming removed 6 bases from V and 1 base from J, with 12 bases in between. The CDR3 runs to 13 residues. CDR3 residues: CSARGRAQETQYL. The CDR3 DNA is TGCAGTGCGCGTGGACGGGCCCAAGAGACCCAGTACCTC.

The gene calls are TRBV15 and TRBJ2-1; maybe TRBD1 (6 bases). The V gene lost 0 bases and the J gene lost 4 bases, with 10 bases spanning the gap. Germline V gives CDR1 LNHNV, CDR2 YYDKDF (reference sequence). The CDR3 runs to 15 residues. DNA of the CDR3: TGTGCCACCAGCAGAGACAGGGGCCCTTACAATGAGCAGTTCTTC. Protein sequence: CATSRDRGPYNEQFF. The complete variable domain, with remaining parts taken from reference TRBV15 and TRBJ2-1, reads DAMVIQNPRYQVTQFGKPVTLSCSQTLNHNVMYWYQQKSSQAPKLLFHYYDKDFNNEADTPDNFQSRRPNTSFCFLDIRSPGLGDTAMYLCATSRDRGPYNEQFFGPGTRLTVL.

This clonotype was counted a single time. The CDR3, as DNA: TGCGCCAGCAAACTGGGCGCAAATTCACCCCTCCACTTT. Translated: CASKLGANSPLHF. The V call is TRBV5-1, the J call TRBJ1-6; D remains unclear. The germline V gene has CDR1 SGHRS and CDR2 YFSETQ. V was cut by 6 bases and J by 7 bases, with 11 bases left in between. The CDR3 is made up of 13 amino acids.

This clonotype was detected only a few times. The chain is built from TRBV25-1 and TRBJ1-4; 9 bases align to TRBD1. The CDR3 covers 17 residues. With 2 bases clipped from V and 2 bases from J, the junction kept 6 bases outside the gene matches. Germline V lookup: CDR1 MGHDK, CDR2 SYGVNS. This CDR3 reads CASSEEGTGLTNEKLFF. CDR3 coding DNA: TGTGCCAGCAGTGAAGAGGGGACAGGGCTTACTAATGAAAAACTGTTTTTT.

This clonotype was counted once. The V gene is TRBV9, the J gene TRBJ1-2; 8 nucleotides agree with TRBD1. The CDR3 has 13 residues. In germline, CDR1 is SGDLS, CDR2 YYNGEE. J was trimmed by 8 bases and V by 7 bases; bases with no gene match: 10. The CDR3 nucleotides are TGTGCCAGCGGCAACGGACAGGGTTTCGGCTACACCTTC. It encodes CASGNGQGFGYTF. Together with reference TRBV9 and TRBJ1-2, the CDR3 gives the full variable domain: DSGVTQTPKHLITATGQRVTLRCSPRSGDLSVYWYQQSLDQGLQFLIQYYNGEERAKGNILERFSAQQFPDLHSELNLSSLELGDSALYFCASGNGQGFGYTFGSGTRLTVV.

The V gene is TRBV2, the J gene TRBJ1-1; D not certain. V lost 5 bases to trimming and J lost 9 bases, with 22 bases between them. The CDR3 runs 15 residues. Germline V CDR1 and CDR2: SNHLY, FYNNEI. The CDR3 DNA reads TGTGCCAGCAGTTCGGGAGGTCGCCCAGACTATAAAGCTTTCTTT. Translation: CASSSGGRPDYKAFF.

The CDR3, as DNA: TGCGCCAGCAGTGATAAAGTCCCGGGGGCTTTCTTT. It yields the protein CASSDKVPGAFF. The gene calls are TRBV10-2 and TRBJ1-1; D is uncertain. Between the trimmed V and J ends, which lost 3 bases and 11 bases, there was a span of 13 bases. The CDR3 is 12 residues long. CDR1 WSHSY and CDR2 SAAADI come from the germline V gene.

This clonotype was seen a single time. V gene TRBV5-4 combines with J gene TRBJ1-4, with D possibly TRBD1 on 5 matching bases. The V end was cut by 1 base, the J end by 3 bases, with 13 bases between. The V gene's germline CDR1 is SGHNT and CDR2 YYREEE (reference sequence). The CDR3 is made up of 16 amino acids. DNA of the CDR3: TGTGCCAGCAGCTTGAATTTGCCAGGGTCTAATGAAAAACTGTTTTTT. Encoded protein: CASSLNLPGSNEKLFF.

The chain couples TRBV20-1 to TRBJ1-2; 7 bases fit TRBD1. The CDR3 is 12 residues long. Unmatched junction bases numbered 4, after V lost 7 bases and J lost 2 bases. From germline, CDR1 is DFQATT and CDR2 SNEGSKA (reference sequence). The CDR3 region is CSGGQANYGYTF. The DNA for the CDR3 is TGCAGTGGCGGACAGGCGAACTATGGCTACACCTTC.

In this sample, this clonotype turned up once. V gene TRBV10-3 combines with J gene TRBJ2-5, with D possibly being TRBD1 or TRBD2 (6 bases each). CDR3 length: 14 residues. The germline gives CDR1 ENHRY, CDR2 SYGVKD. V was cut by 10 bases and J by 4 bases, with 19 bases left in between. The CDR3 nucleotides read TGTGCCAGCAGCCCCTGGGGGGCCTTAGAGACCCAGTACTTC. As protein: CASSPWGALETQYF.

The V call is TRBV20-1, the J call TRBJ2-5; D may correspond to TRBD1 or TRBD2 (5 bases each). The germline CDR1 and CDR2 sequences are DFQATT and SNEGSKA (reference sequence). Trimming left V 0 bases short and J 4 bases short, with 15 bases between. This CDR3 region has 15 residues. CDR3 sequence (DNA): TGCAGTGCTAGAGATCCGACAGCGAGGGGAGAGACCCAGTACTTC. The encoded protein is CSARDPTARGETQYF.

This clonotype was detected only once. The chain couples TRBV2 to TRBJ1-1, with TRBD1 as a possible D gene (6 bases). The germline V gene encodes CDR1 SNHLY and CDR2 FYNNEI. This CDR3 region has 14 residues. V was cut by 5 bases and J by 4 bases, with 14 bases left in between. CDR3 DNA: TGTGCCAGCAGTTTACAGGGATCTGGCACTGAAGCTTTCTTT. It yields the protein CASSLQGSGTEAFF. Filled out from reference TRBV2 and TRBJ1-1, the complete variable domain reads EPEVTQTPSHQVTQMGQEVILRCVPISNHLYFYWYRQILGQKVEFLVSFYNNEISEKSEIFDDQFSVERPDGSNFTLKIRSTKLEDSAMYFCASSLQGSGTEAFFGQGTRLTVV.

V and J are TRBV20-1 and TRBJ1-2, with TRBD1 matching over 8 bases. Germline-derived CDR1 and CDR2 are DFQATT and SNEGSKA (reference sequence). CDR3 size: 14 residues. J lost 7 bases, V lost 6 bases, and 13 bases had no gene match. CDR3: CSASPDRGLGGYTF. CDR3 bases: TGCAGTGCGTCCCCAGACAGGGGCTTAGGTGGCTACACCTTC.

The CDR3 DNA reads as TGTGCCACCAGTGATACCACAGGGAGGGGCTACACCTTC. Translated, it gives CATSDTTGRGYTF. The J gene is TRBJ1-2, the V gene TRBV24-1, with D possibly TRBD1 on 6 matching bases. CDR3 length equals 13 residues. Germline CDR1 is KGHDR and CDR2 is SFDVKD. V lost 3 bases, J lost 8 bases, and 12 bases lay in between.

V usage is TRBV29-1 and J usage is TRBJ2-7; D may be TRBD1 (5 bases). The CDR3 has 10 residues. The germline gives CDR1 SQVTM, CDR2 ANQGSEA. Trimming took off 1 base at V and 9 bases at J, with 7 bases between the two ends. The CDR3 loop is CSVEAQGQYF. The CDR3 DNA is TGCAGCGTTGAAGCCCAGGGGCAGTACTTC.

V usage is TRBV28 and J usage is TRBJ1-3, with D unclear. Germline CDR1 and CDR2: MDHEN and SYDVKM. CDR3 length equals 14 residues. Trimming stripped 5 bases from V and 0 bases from J, with 8 bases between. This chain's CDR3 is CASSTFISGNTIYF. DNA for the CDR3: TGTGCCAGCAGTACCTTCATCTCTGGAAACACCATATATTTT.